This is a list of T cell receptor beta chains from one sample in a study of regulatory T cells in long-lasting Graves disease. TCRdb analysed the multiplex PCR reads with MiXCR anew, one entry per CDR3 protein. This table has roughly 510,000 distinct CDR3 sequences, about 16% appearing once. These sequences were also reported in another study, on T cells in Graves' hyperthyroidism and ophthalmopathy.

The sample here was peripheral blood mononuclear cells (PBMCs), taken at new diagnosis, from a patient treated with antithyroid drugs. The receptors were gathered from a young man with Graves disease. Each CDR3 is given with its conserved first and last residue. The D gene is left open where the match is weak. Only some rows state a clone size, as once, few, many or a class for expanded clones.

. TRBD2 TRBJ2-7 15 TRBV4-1 CASSQEGTSGYEQYF TGCGCCAGCAGCCAAGAAGGGACTAGCGGCTACGAGCAGTACTTC
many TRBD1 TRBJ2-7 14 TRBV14 CATATGTGPYEQYF TGTGCCACGGCGACCGGGACAGGCCCCTACGAGCAGTACTTC
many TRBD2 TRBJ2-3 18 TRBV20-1 CSATGALRTSGSLDTQYF TGCAGTGCTACGGGCGCACTAAGGACTAGCGGGAGTTTGGATACGCAGTATTTT
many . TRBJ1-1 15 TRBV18 CASSLNTGENTEAFF TGTGCCAGCTCCTTAAATACCGGGGAGAACACTGAAGCTTTCTTT
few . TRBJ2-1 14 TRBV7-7 CASSSNRTYNEQFF TGTGCTAGCAGCTCAAATCGGACCTACAATGAGCAGTTCTTC
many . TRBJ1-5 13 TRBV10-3 CAISAVGNQPQHF TGTGCCATCAGTGCGGTAGGCAATCAGCCCCAGCATTTT
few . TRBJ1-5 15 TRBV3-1 CASSQDSGSNQPQHF TGTGCCAGCAGCCAAGATAGCGGTAGCAATCAGCCCCAGCATTTT
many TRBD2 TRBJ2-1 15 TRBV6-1 CASSQLAGRYNEQFF TGTGCCAGCAGTCAACTAGCGGGAAGGTACAATGAGCAGTTCTTC
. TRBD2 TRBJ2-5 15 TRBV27 CANSLRGQGGKTQYF TGTGCCAACAGTTTGAGGGGCCAGGGAGGGAAGACCCAGTACTTC
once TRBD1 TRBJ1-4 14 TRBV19 CASRSDRGGEKLFF TGTGCCAGTAGATCCGACAGGGGTGGTGAAAAACTGTTTTTT
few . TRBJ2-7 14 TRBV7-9 CASSLDQVNLGQYF TGTGCCAGCAGCTTAGACCAGGTCAACCTTGGGCAGTACTTC